This T cell receptor (beta chain) was sequenced during a study of vaccination and CD4 T cells after COVID-19. On the study more broadly: Median time from COVID diagnosis to post-COVID sampling was approximately 3.5 months (35 to 161). Every culture used as a control got a CEFX pool, an HIV-1 Nef pool, or no peptide. Whole-study findings and limits: Researchers report that a median roughly 90% of reactive clones in convalescent patients surfaced only post-vaccination.

Treatment specified: roughly 11-day PBMC culture with coronavirus spike peptide pools or control peptides (ViraFEST assay). Healthy people given the vaccine had no prior SARS-CoV-2 infection (nucleocapsid antibodies were negative before and after vaccination). Sequencing of the DNA from cultured CD4+ T cells was carried out with the Oncomine TCR Beta short-read assay. Using its own MiXCR run on the PCR reads, TCRdb lists one record per CDR3 protein. The sample has approximately 23,000 distinct CDR3 sequences; roughly 52% are singletons. As to this clonotype: The target antigen is unknown.

Sequenced material: CD4+ T cells from blood, cultured in vitro, taken before SARS-CoV-2 vaccination. This TCR was sampled from a human donor who received a COVID-19 vaccine.

The CDR3 coding sequence is TGTGCCAGCAGCTTAGGGCCCAGTCTCCCGTATGGCTACACCTTC. Its translation: CASSLGPSLPYGYTF. V gene TRBV7-8 combines with J gene TRBJ1-2; D is unresolved. Germline assignment: CDR1 SGHVS and CDR2 FQNEAQ. Trimming removed 1 base from V and 5 bases from J, with 14 bases in between. The CDR3 loop spans 15 amino acids.